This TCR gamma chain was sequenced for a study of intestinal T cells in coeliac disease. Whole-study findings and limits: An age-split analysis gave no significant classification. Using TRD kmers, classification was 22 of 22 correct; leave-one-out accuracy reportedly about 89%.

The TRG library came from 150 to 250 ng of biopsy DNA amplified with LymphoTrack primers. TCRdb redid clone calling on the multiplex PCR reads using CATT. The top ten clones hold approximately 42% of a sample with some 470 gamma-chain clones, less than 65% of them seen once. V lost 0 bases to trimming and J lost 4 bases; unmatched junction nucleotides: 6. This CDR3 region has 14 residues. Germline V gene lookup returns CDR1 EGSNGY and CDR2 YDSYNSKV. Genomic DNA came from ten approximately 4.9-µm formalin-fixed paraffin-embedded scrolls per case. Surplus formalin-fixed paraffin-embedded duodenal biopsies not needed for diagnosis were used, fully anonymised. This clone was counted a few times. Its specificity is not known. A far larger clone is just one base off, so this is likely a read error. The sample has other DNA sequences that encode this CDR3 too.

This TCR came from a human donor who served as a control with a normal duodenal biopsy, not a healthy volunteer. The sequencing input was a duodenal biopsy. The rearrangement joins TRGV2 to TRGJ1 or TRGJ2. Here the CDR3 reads CATWDGLNYYKKLF. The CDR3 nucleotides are TGTGCCACCTGGGACGGGCTGAACTATTATAAGAAACTCTTT.